The rows below give T cell receptor beta chains drawn from one sample of a study of metastatic and nonmetastatic thyroid tumors. MiXCR re-clonotyped the PCR reads for TCRdb. Among some 38,000 clones listed, about 13% were seen once. Input material: blood. These receptors came from a female donor with papillary thyroid cancer or a benign thyroid nodule (not recorded which). Some clones in this sample may be carry-over from other donors' samples. The CDR3 runs from the conserved cysteine through the conserved F or W. Each record gives: clone size, V gene, J gene, D gene, CDR3 protein, CDR3 DNA. D genes are given only for firm matches. Clone size appears in some rows only: once, few, many, or a class for an expanded clone.

NA	TRBV20-1	TRBJ2-6	NA	CSAHRDATNVLTF	TGCAGTGCTCATAGAGATGCGACCAACGTCCTTACTTTC
few	TRBV6-2/TRBV6-3	TRBJ2-1	TRBD1	CASSYSGTVRGNEQFF	TGTGCCAGCAGTTACTCTGGGACAGTGAGAGGCAATGAGCAGTTCTTC
many	TRBV11-2	TRBJ2-3	TRBD1	CASSGRDRTEDTQYF	TGTGCCAGCAGCGGCCGGGACAGGACAGAGGATACGCAGTATTTT
many	TRBV3-1	TRBJ2-7	TRBD1	CASSPGTGNGEQYF	TGTGCCAGCAGCCCCGGGACAGGGAATGGGGAGCAGTACTTC
NA	TRBV5-1	TRBJ2-3	NA	CASSLPTGTLSVDTQYF	TGCGCCAGCAGCTTACCCACCGGGACCCTATCGGTTGATACGCAGTATTTT
once	TRBV7-2	TRBJ2-2	NA	CASSLGRGATVELFF	TGTGCCAGCAGCTTAGGCCGGGGTGCCACCGTTGAGCTGTTTTTT
NA	TRBV20-1	TRBJ1-6	TRBD1	CSASSTGTVNSPLHF	TGCAGTGCTTCTTCGACTGGGACAGTGAATTCACCCCTCCACTTT
many	TRBV12-3/TRBV12-4	TRBJ2-2	TRBD2	CASSLSSGSSTGELFF	TGTGCCAGCAGTTTAAGTAGCGGGAGTAGTACCGGGGAGCTGTTTTTT
many	TRBV29-1	TRBJ1-1	NA	CSLRQGLSTEAFF	TGCAGCTTAAGGCAGGGTCTGAGTACTGAAGCTTTCTTT
many	TRBV2	TRBJ1-3	NA	CASTLEGFLGGNTIYF	TGTGCCAGCACCCTCGAGGGGTTTTTGGGAGGAAACACCATATATTTT
many	TRBV24-1	TRBJ2-3	NA	CATSDLPGTDTQYF	TGTGCCACCAGTGATTTGCCAGGGACAGATACGCAGTATTTT
many	TRBV2	TRBJ1-2	TRBD1	CAADRGDGYTF	TGTGCGGCGGACAGGGGTGATGGCTACACCTTC
many	TRBV30	TRBJ1-1	NA	CAWSPPLRGASEAFF	TGTGCCTGGAGTCCCCCTCTAAGGGGCGCATCTGAAGCTTTCTTT
NA	TRBV6-5	TRBJ2-7	NA	CASSNSRGREQYF	TGTGCCAGCAGTAACTCACGGGGGCGTGAGCAGTACTTC
NA	TRBV7-3	TRBJ2-7	TRBD2	CASSLGGIYEQYF	TGTGCCAGCAGCCTCGGGGGGATCTACGAGCAGTACTTC
many	TRBV12-3/TRBV12-4	TRBJ2-1	NA	CASSLLGVEQFF	TGTGCCAGCAGTTTACTCGGGGTTGAGCAGTTCTTC
many	TRBV2	TRBJ2-7	NA	CASSYTYEQYF	TGTGCCAGCAGTTATACCTACGAGCAGTACTTC
medium-sized	TRBV6-1	TRBJ1-2	NA	CASNWSGSGGYTF	TGTGCCAGTAACTGGTCGGGATCTGGTGGCTACACCTTC
many	TRBV4-2	TRBJ2-1	TRBD1	CASSQGQGPYNEQFF	TGTGCCAGCAGCCAGGGACAGGGCCCTTACAATGAGCAGTTCTTC
NA	TRBV20-1	TRBJ2-3	NA	CSASTLNEPGLHTDTQYF	TGCAGTGCTTCGACTCTAAACGAACCGGGACTGCACACAGATACGCAGTATTTT
many	TRBV30	TRBJ2-1	TRBD2	CAWSAPTSGGNNEQFF	TGTGCCTGGAGTGCACCGACTAGCGGGGGGAACAATGAGCAGTTCTTC
many	TRBV27	TRBJ2-5	NA	CASTPLGGGKETQYF	TGTGCCAGCACCCCCCTTGGGGGAGGAAAAGAGACCCAGTACTTC
many	TRBV20-1	TRBJ2-5	NA	CSARSRTLATQESQYF	TGCAGTGCTAGGTCGCGCACCCTAGCGACCCAAGAGTCCCAGTACTTC
many	TRBV2	TRBJ2-3	NA	CASSRDGTGTDTQYF	TGTGCCAGCAGTCGGGACGGGACCGGCACAGATACACAGTATTTT
once	TRBV7-9	TRBJ2-3	NA	CASSPLIEDGRYF	TGCGCCAGCAGCCCCTTAATTGAGGACGGGAGGTATTTT
many	TRBV18	TRBJ1-2	NA	CASSPADSYGYTF	TGTGCCAGCTCACCTGCGGACAGCTATGGCTACACCTTC
NA	TRBV28	TRBJ2-3	TRBD1	CASSPRTGNTGTQYF	TGTGCCAGCAGTCCTCGGACAGGAAACACAGGTACGCAGTATTTT
many	TRBV7-8	TRBJ1-4	NA	CASSPKGGYKGEKLFF	TGTGCCAGCAGCCCGAAGGGGGGCTACAAGGGTGAAAAACTGTTTTTT
many	TRBV6-6	TRBJ1-3	NA	CASSLLFQGNSGNTIYF	TGTGCCAGCAGTTTACTATTTCAGGGGAACTCTGGAAACACCATATATTTT
NA	TRBV27	TRBJ2-7	NA	CASSIGDGTYEQYF	TGTGCCAGCAGTATCGGGGACGGAACCTACGAGCAGTACTTC
many	TRBV3-1	TRBJ1-5	NA	CASSQGVEQPQHF	TGTGCCAGCAGCCAAGGAGTGGAGCAGCCCCAGCATTTT
many	TRBV6-1	TRBJ1-3	NA	CASTNPANSGNTIYF	TGTGCCAGCACTAATCCGGCCAACTCTGGAAACACCATATATTTT
many	TRBV7-9	TRBJ2-2	NA	CASNLAGELFF	TGTGCCAGCAACCTAGCCGGGGAGCTGTTTTTT
NA	TRBV27	TRBJ2-1	TRBD2	CASKLSGTSGRSEQFF	TGTGCCAGCAAACTGAGCGGGACTAGCGGGAGGAGTGAGCAGTTCTTC
many	TRBV10-1	TRBJ2-1	TRBD2	CASSESGGGRAPPPYNEQFF	TGCGCCAGCAGTGAGTCGGGGGGCGGGAGGGCCCCACCACCATACAATGAGCAGTTCTTC